The 11 T cell receptor beta chains reported below all come from one sample, sequenced in a study of PD-1 blockade in classical Hodgkin lymphoma. Profiled with immunoSEQ multiplex PCR; TCRdb holds only in-frame clones, not every one. Among tens of thousands of clones listed, roughly 93% were seen once. Time point described: newly diagnosed, previously untreated cHL patient sample. Material: peripheral blood mononuclear cells (PBMCs). The origin of the receptors is a human donor with classical Hodgkin lymphoma.

This rearrangement joins TRBV28 to TRBJ2-3; 10 bases match TRBD2. The trim removed 4 bases at V and 1 base at J, leaving 5 bases unmatched. Germline V gene sequence: CDR1 MDHEN, CDR2 SYDVKM. The CDR3 has 16 amino acids. The CDR3 protein is CASSSWTSGRTDTQYF. CDR3 DNA sequence: TGTGCCAGCAGTTCCTGGACTAGCGGACGCACAGATACGCAGTATTTT.

V usage is TRBV30 and J usage is TRBJ2-3, with 11 bases aligning to TRBD2. V lost 2 bases to trimming and J lost 8 bases; unmatched junction nucleotides: 9. The CDR3 consists of 15 residues. CDR1 is GTSNPN, CDR2 SVGIG, per germline (reference sequence). The DNA of the CDR3 is TGTGCCTGGAGTTATACTAGCGGGAGCAGGGGTACGCAGTATTTT. Amino acids: CAWSYTSGSRGTQYF.

This chain joins TRBV5-1 and TRBJ2-3, with D tentatively TRBD1 (6 bases). The ends were cut back, 4 bases at V and 0 bases at J, with 15 bases in the middle. Germline assignment: CDR1 SGHRS and CDR2 YFSETQ. This CDR3 has 16 residues. The DNA for the CDR3 is TGCGCCAGCAGCCATGAACAGGGTACTAGCACAGATACGCAGTATTTT. Translated, it gives CASSHEQGTSTDTQYF.

The CDR3 here is CATKGYTGKNTEAFF. The CDR3 nucleotides read TGTGCCACCAAGGGATACACAGGGAAAAACACTGAAGCTTTCTTT. The genes are TRBV19 and TRBJ1-1, with a tentative D call TRBD1 (6 bases). With 10 bases removed from V and 2 bases from J, the gap between germline ends came to 20 bases. This CDR3 is built from 15 residues. Germline CDR1 reads LNHDA; CDR2 reads SQIVND (reference sequence).

The CDR3 here is CASRPLGLAGAKETQYF. In DNA, the CDR3 is TGTGCCAGCAGGCCACTGGGACTAGCGGGAGCAAAAGAGACCCAGTACTTC. The rearrangement joins TRBV27 to TRBJ2-5; 14 positions match TRBD2. The junction had 9 bases not matched to a gene; V was cut back by 6 bases and J by 3 bases. The CDR3 is made up of 17 amino acids. Looked up from germline, CDR1 is MNHEY and CDR2 is SMNVEV (reference sequence).

V is TRBV10-2 and J is TRBJ1-4; the D is unclear. Trimming removed 9 bases from V and 4 bases from J, with 12 bases in between. The CDR3 runs to 13 residues. Germline lookup yields CDR1 WSHSY and CDR2 SAAADI. CDR3 in amino acids: CASTQENNEKLFF. CDR3 coding DNA: TGCGCCAGTACCCAGGAGAATAATGAAAAACTGTTTTTT.

The chain links TRBV27 to TRBJ2-1, with 7 positions matching TRBD2. The CDR3 has 15 residues. J gave up 3 bases and V 3 bases, and 5 bases lay outside the gene matches. Per the germline V gene, CDR1 is MNHEY and CDR2 is SMNVEV (reference sequence). CDR3 in amino acids: CASSFPAGLYNEQFF. CDR3 coding DNA: TGTGCCAGCAGTTTCCCAGCGGGACTCTACAATGAGCAGTTCTTC.

As concerns this clone: The junction differs from germline at one of its ends, possibly a read error. The chain carries TRBV7-7 and TRBJ2-1; 10 nucleotides line up with TRBD2. CDR1 is SSHAT and CDR2 is FNYEAQ in the germline V gene (reference sequence). The CDR3 contains 15 residues. The CDR3 region is CASSSGLAAYNEQFF. CDR3 DNA sequence: TGTGCTAGCAGCTCCGGACTAGCGGCTTACAATGAGCAGTTCTTC.

This chain links TRBV5-1 with TRBJ2-1, with 7 nucleotides matching TRBD2. The CDR3 has 15 amino acids. Trimming removed 0 bases from V and 6 bases from J; junction bases left unmatched: 6. The germline V gene has CDR1 SGHRS and CDR2 YFSETQ. The CDR3 protein is CASSLAGGRSNEQFF. CDR3 sequence (DNA): TGCGCCAGCAGCTTGGCCGGGGGGAGGTCCAATGAGCAGTTCTTC.

The rearrangement uses TRBV6-5 and TRBJ2-3, with TRBD1 matching over 8 bases. Germline V CDR1 and CDR2: MNHEY, SVGAGI. The CDR3 has 15 amino acids. The V and J ends lost 6 bases and 1 base, in that order; junction bases with no gene match: 6. The CDR3 loop reads CASSRTGRGTDTQYF. CDR3 coding DNA: TGTGCCAGCAGCCGGACAGGGAGAGGCACAGATACGCAGTATTTT.

CDR3 coding DNA: TGTGCCAGCAGCTTAGGGGGACTAGCGGGAAGAGAGACCCAGTACTTC. Protein: CASSLGGLAGRETQYF. The chain has TRBV7-3 and TRBJ2-5, with 13 bases aligning to TRBD2. The CDR3 runs to 16 residues. Germline CDR1 is SGHTA and CDR2 is FQGTGA. With V trimmed by 2 bases and J by 4 bases, 4 bases remained unmatched.